This T cell receptor (beta chain) was documented in a study of post-analysis software for immune sequencing data. Carried by the TCR beta cDNA libraries were unique molecular identifiers. There were roughly 0.95 to 10 million T cells, and about 500,000 cDNA molecules came from them. TCRdb processed the PCR reads anew with MiXCR; each CDR3 protein has one entry. Of 450,000 to 700,000 distinct CDR3 sequences detected, around 40% appear once; the ten largest clones hold 1.5% to 2%. The CDR3 contains 14 residues. Germline loops: CDR1 SGHTA, CDR2 FQGNSA. V was clipped by 3 bases and J by 4 bases, with 12 bases between them. Findings and caveats of the study: Normalized Chao1 diversity was significantly lower in multiple sclerosis patients than in controls. Higher frequency in patients than in controls was seen for several TRBV segments, with TRBV5-6, TRBV5-1 and TRBV20-1 among them.

About this clonotype: Its target is unknown.

V gene TRBV7-2 combines with J gene TRBJ2-5; perhaps TRBD2 as D (6 bases). The receptor was isolated from a girl under 18 with multiple sclerosis. Material: blood. The CDR3 DNA sequence: TGTGCCAGCAGCTTGCGTCTAGCGCTAGAGACCCAGTACTTC. This codes for CASSLRLALETQYF.